The 24 T cell receptor beta chains listed next were all sequenced from one sample in a study of T cell repertoires in cytomegalovirus infection. Their antigens are not known. TCRdb recomputed calls from the reads with MiXCR, one row per CDR3 protein. The sample lists approximately 100,000 distinct CDR3 sequences, under 50% seen once, with 74% in the top ten. Here the sequenced sample was CD8+ T cells from cultured PBMCs, taken from culture after CMV antigen stimulation. These receptors all stem from a human donor in good health (CMV status not recorded). Some clones in this sample may be carry-over from other donors' samples.

The rearrangement links TRBV2 to TRBJ1-4, with D perhaps TRBD1 (5 bases). CDR1 and CDR2 from the germline V gene are SNHLY and FYNNEI. Trimming removed 3 bases at V and 2 bases at J, with 13 bases between. CDR3 size: 16 residues. CDR3 nucleotide sequence: TGTGCCAGCAGTGATGCCCAGGGAGTCACTAATGAAAAACTGTTTTTT. Encoded protein: CASSDAQGVTNEKLFF.

This clonotype was detected only a few times. V usage is TRBV6-6 and J usage is TRBJ2-7, with a possible D match to TRBD2 (6 bases). The V gene's germline CDR1 is MNHNY and CDR2 SVGAGI (reference sequence). Deletions cut 4 bases from V and 4 bases from J, with 26 bases between. The CDR3 extends over 18 amino acids. The CDR3 coding sequence is TGTGCCAGCAGTTGGGGGGTCCGGGACGCTTCGATCCTTTACGAGCAGTACTTC. Its protein is CASSWGVRDASILYEQYF.

The chain couples TRBV7-3 to TRBJ2-1, with TRBD1 matching 12 bases. The CDR3 length is 15 residues. CDR1 SGHTA and CDR2 FQGTGA come from the germline V gene. Trimming removed 7 bases from V and 10 bases from J; junction bases left unmatched: 11. CDR3 sequence: CASTPGTGGIGEQFF. The CDR3 DNA reads TGTGCCAGCACCCCCGGGACAGGGGGCATAGGGGAGCAGTTCTTC.

CDR3 region: CASTLSPRTSGGPYEQYF. For the CDR3, the DNA is TGTGCCAGCACCCTGTCCCCCCGAACTAGCGGGGGCCCCTACGAGCAGTACTTC. This rearrangement joins TRBV12-3 or TRBV12-4 to TRBJ2-7; TRBD2 matches 11 bases. The CDR3 has 18 amino acids. The V segment lost 7 bases and the J segment 2 bases; nucleotides outside the gene matches: 16.

This clonotype has just a few counts. The gene calls are TRBV29-1 and TRBJ2-7; D ambiguous. This CDR3 region has 12 residues. Germline V CDR1 and CDR2: SQVTM, ANQGSEA. V was trimmed by 2 bases and J by 6 bases, leaving 11 bases between them. This CDR3 reads CSVESAEPEQYF. The CDR3, as DNA: TGCAGCGTTGAAAGTGCGGAGCCCGAGCAGTACTTC.

This chain joins TRBV12-3 or TRBV12-4 and TRBJ2-2, with D tentatively TRBD2 (5 bases). V lost 5 bases and J 1 base, leaving 11 bases between the germline ends. The CDR3 contains 15 residues. CDR3: CASSPGYLNTGELFF. CDR3 DNA sequence: TGTGCCAGCAGTCCGGGGTACTTGAACACCGGGGAGCTGTTTTTT.

The chain recombines TRBV4-1 with TRBJ1-1; a possible D gene is TRBD1 (5 bases). CDR3 length: 18 residues. The germline V gene encodes CDR1 MGHRA and CDR2 YSYEKL. Trimming removed 1 base from V and 4 bases from J, with 22 bases in between. For the CDR3, the DNA is TGCGCCAGCAGCCAAGCGATTGGACGGGGGGATTATAGCACTGAAGCTTTCTTT. This encodes CASSQAIGRGDYSTEAFF.

The table lists this clonotype with a few counts. This chain joins TRBV7-6 and TRBJ2-2; D call uncertain. The CDR3 totals 12 residues. The germline gives CDR1 SGHVS, CDR2 FNYEAQ. Trimming cost V 5 bases and J 5 bases, with 6 bases left between them. The CDR3 is CASSPATGELFF. The CDR3 DNA follows: TGTGCCAGCAGCCCCGCTACCGGGGAGCTGTTTTTT. The full variable domain, with the rest looked up from reference TRBV7-6 and TRBJ2-2, is GAGVSQSPRYKVTKRGQDVALRCDPISGHVSLYWYRQALGQGPEFLTYFNYEAQQDKSGLPNDRFSAERPEGSISTLTIQRTEQRDSAMYRCASSPATGELFFGEGSRLTVL.

This clonotype occurred many times. The DNA of the CDR3 is TGTGCCACCAGTGATTTGTCGACAGATTCGAACACTGAAGCTTTCTTT. It encodes CATSDLSTDSNTEAFF. The chain carries TRBV24-1 and TRBJ1-1; the D gene is possibly TRBD1 (5 bases). Trimming took 0 bases from V and 1 from J, leaving 11 bases between them. The CDR3 contains 16 residues. Germline lookup yields CDR1 KGHDR and CDR2 SFDVKD.

V and J are TRBV2 and TRBJ2-5, with D tentatively TRBD1 or TRBD2 (7 bases each). V was trimmed by 6 bases and J by 2 bases, leaving 16 bases between them. Germline lookup yields CDR1 SNHLY and CDR2 FYNNEI. This CDR3 has 15 amino acids. In DNA, the CDR3 is TGTGCCAGCAGCTCAGGGGGGGGGGGACAAGAGACCCAGTACTTC. Translated, it gives CASSSGGGGQETQYF. Looking up the rest from reference TRBV2 and TRBJ2-5 gives the full variable domain: EPEVTQTPSHQVTQMGQEVILRCVPISNHLYFYWYRQILGQKVEFLVSFYNNEISEKSEIFDDQFSVERPDGSNFTLKIRSTKLEDSAMYFCASSSGGGGQETQYFGPGTRLLVL.

The CDR3 is CSAIGNTEAFF. CDR3 in DNA: TGCAGCGCCATTGGGAACACTGAAGCTTTCTTT. The V gene is TRBV29-1, the J gene TRBJ1-1; D gene unclear. V was cut by 7 bases and J by 1 base, with 7 bases left in between. Germline-derived CDR1 and CDR2 are SQVTM and ANQGSEA. The CDR3 is 11 amino acids.

The V gene is TRBV4-2, the J gene TRBJ2-7, with D tentatively TRBD2 (5 bases). V was shortened by 1 base and J by 1 base, with 8 bases between the two germline ends. The CDR3 contains 14 residues. The germline V gene encodes CDR1 LGHNA and CDR2 YNFKEQ. CDR3 coding DNA: TGTGCCAGCAGCCAAGGGGGAGTATCCTACGAGCAGTACTTC. This translates into CASSQGGVSYEQYF.

This clonotype has just a few counts. This chain uses TRBV7-9 with TRBJ1-3, with D unclear. The CDR3 consists of 15 residues. Trimming left V 4 bases short and J 0 bases short, with 10 bases between. Per the germline V gene, CDR1 is SEHNR and CDR2 is FQNEAQ (reference sequence). CDR3 sequence: CASSYESLSGNTIYF. In DNA form, the CDR3 reads TGTGCCAGCAGCTACGAGAGCCTCTCTGGAAACACCATATATTTT.

This clonotype was seen only a few times. This chain connects TRBV7-8 to TRBJ1-2; D remains ambiguous. The CDR3 spans 15 residues. Per the germline V gene, CDR1 is SGHVS and CDR2 is FQNEAQ. Trimming removed 0 bases from V and 4 bases from J, with 12 bases in between. The CDR3 DNA reads TGTGCCAGCAGCTTAGCAGGCCTCATCACCTATGGCTACACCTTC. It codes for CASSLAGLITYGYTF.

The sample holds one count of this clonotype. The V gene is TRBV12-3 or TRBV12-4, the J gene TRBJ1-5; D is unresolved. The V end lost 5 bases, the J end lost 5 bases, and 16 bases lay between the germline ends. This CDR3 has 15 residues. The DNA for the CDR3 is TGTGCCAGCAGTAATTGGCAACAGAATGATCAGCCCCAGCATTTT. Protein: CASSNWQQNDQPQHF.

The V call is TRBV7-4, the J call TRBJ1-1; D ambiguous. V was cut by 6 bases and J by 5 bases, with 22 bases left in between. CDR3 length equals 16 residues. CDR1 is SGHVT and CDR2 is SQSDAQ in the germline V gene. CDR3 in amino acids: CASRPQMEFSGTEAFF. For the CDR3, the DNA is TGTGCCAGCAGACCACAGATGGAGTTCTCAGGAACTGAAGCTTTCTTT.

This clonotype showed up just a few times. This chain links TRBV6-1 with TRBJ2-5; TRBD1 aligns across 9 bases. This CDR3 comprises 13 residues. With 4 bases clipped from V and 5 bases from J, the junction kept 2 bases outside the gene matches. CDR1 and CDR2 (germline): MNHNS, SASEGT. In DNA, the CDR3 is TGTGCCAGCAGTGTTGACAGGGGGGAGACCCAGTACTTC. Translation: CASSVDRGETQYF.

This sequence joins TRBV12-3 or TRBV12-4 and TRBJ2-3; D call uncertain. The CDR3 contains 12 residues. With 3 bases removed from V and 6 bases from J, the gap between germline ends came to 7 bases. The CDR3 DNA is TGTGCCAGCAGTTTTATGCTTGATACGCAGTATTTT. Translated, it gives CASSFMLDTQYF.

The sample holds many counts of this clonotype. Here the CDR3 DNA reads TGTGCCAGCAGCCCTGGCGTCTATCAGCCCCAGCATTTT. This codes for CASSPGVYQPQHF. The V and J genes are TRBV5-6 and TRBJ1-5, with D unresolved. Germline CDR1 reads SGHDT; CDR2 reads YYEEEE. Trimming took 4 bases from V and 5 from J, leaving 10 bases between them. This CDR3 contains 13 residues. The complete variable domain, with remaining parts taken from reference TRBV5-6 and TRBJ1-5, reads DAGVTQSPTHLIKTRGQQVTLRCSPKSGHDTVSWYQQALGQGPQFIFQYYEEEERQRGNFPDRFSGHQFPNYSSELNVNALLLGDSALYLCASSPGVYQPQHFGDGTRLSIL.

This clonotype was detected a few times. V and J are TRBV19 and TRBJ2-6, with a tentative D call TRBD1 (6 bases). This CDR3 contains 17 residues. Looked up from germline, CDR1 is LNHDA and CDR2 is SQIVND (reference sequence). V gave up 5 bases and J gave up 0 bases, with 14 bases separating them. Written as DNA, the CDR3 is TGTGCCAGTAGTTCCCCAACAGGGATCTCTGGGGCCAACGTCCTGACTTTC. Amino acids: CASSSPTGISGANVLTF.

The rearrangement links TRBV4-1 to TRBJ1-2; D uncertain. V shed 0 bases and J shed 8 bases, with 7 bases lying between them. CDR1 MGHRA and CDR2 YSYEKL come from the germline V gene. The CDR3 has 12 residues. The CDR3 nucleotides are TGCGCCAGCAGCCAAGATTCGGAAGGCTACACCTTC. It specifies CASSQDSEGYTF.

This clonotype has more than one count but fewer than ten. The chain is built from TRBV7-6 and TRBJ2-2; TRBD1 might be the D (6 bases). Germline loops: CDR1 SGHVS, CDR2 FNYEAQ. With 1 base removed from V and 1 base from J, the gap between germline ends came to 7 bases. CDR3 length: 15 amino acids. The CDR3 is CASSLVQGNTGELFF. The DNA for the CDR3 is TGTGCCAGCAGCTTAGTACAGGGGAACACCGGGGAGCTGTTTTTT.

The chain employs TRBV7-9 and TRBJ2-1; 9 positions match TRBD1. Germline-derived CDR1 and CDR2 are SEHNR and FQNEAQ (reference sequence). This CDR3 is built from 16 residues. J gave up 8 bases and V 0 bases, and 8 bases lay outside the gene matches. The CDR3 nucleotides read TGTGCCAGCAGCTTAGCGGGACAGGGATTGAAATATGAGCAGTTCTTC. Amino acid sequence: CASSLAGQGLKYEQFF.

V usage is TRBV6-5 and J usage is TRBJ1-5, with D perhaps TRBD1 (5 bases). This CDR3 has 14 amino acids. The germline V gene has CDR1 MNHEY and CDR2 SVGAGI. Trimming shortened V by 10 bases and J by 1 base, and 14 bases separated the two germline ends. CDR3 residues: CATKAEGSNQPQHF. The CDR3 bases are TGTGCCACCAAGGCTGAGGGGAGCAATCAGCCCCAGCATTTT.